This T cell receptor beta chain was sequenced for a study of CD8+CD57+ T cells in acquired aplastic anemia. In the study overall: Sorted CD4+ and CD8+ cells yielded roughly 3.5 ug of DNA on average.

At least ten counts were recorded for this clonotype. Its cognate antigen is unknown. This CDR3 spans 14 amino acids. Germline values: CDR1 DFQATT, CDR2 SNEGSKA (reference sequence). V shed 6 bases and J shed 5 bases, with 18 bases lying between them. CDR3 and TCR beta VDJ profiling relied on genomic DNA as the template. TCRdb reprocessed the reads with MiXCR, giving one entry per CDR3 protein. Of 150,000 to 200,000 distinct CDR3 sequences listed, more than 45% are singletons. The patients chosen for sequencing had shown expansion of CD8+CD57+ cells (detected by flow cytometry). General study results and limits: Patients and controls shared twenty-nine CD8+ CDR3 sequences, which appeared highly expressed in patients and within their immunodominant clones.

This clonotype was obtained from a human donor with aplastic anemia. This chain connects TRBV20-1 to TRBJ2-3; maybe TRBD2 (6 bases). The sample taken for sequencing was sorted CD4+, CD8+, or CD8+CD57+ T cells (not recorded which) from PBMCs. CDR3 protein: CSARGQGVIDTQYF. For the CDR3, the DNA is TGCAGTGCGCGGGGCCAGGGAGTGATAGATACGCAGTATTTT.